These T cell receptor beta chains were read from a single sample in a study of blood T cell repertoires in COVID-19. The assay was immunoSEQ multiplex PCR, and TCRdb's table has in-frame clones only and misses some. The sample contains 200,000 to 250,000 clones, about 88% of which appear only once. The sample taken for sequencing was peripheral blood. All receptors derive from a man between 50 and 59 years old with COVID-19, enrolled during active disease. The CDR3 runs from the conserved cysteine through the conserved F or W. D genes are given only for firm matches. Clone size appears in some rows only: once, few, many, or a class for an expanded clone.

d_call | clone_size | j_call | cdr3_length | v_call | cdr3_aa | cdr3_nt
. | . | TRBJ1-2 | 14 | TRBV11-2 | CASSLGGPGGGYTF | TGTGCCAGCAGCTTAGGTGGACCCGGGGGGGGCTACACCTTC
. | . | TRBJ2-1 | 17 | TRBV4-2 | CASSQGDGGYEGNEQFF | TGTGCCAGCAGCCAGGGTGATGGAGGCTATGAGGGCAATGAGCAGTTCTTC
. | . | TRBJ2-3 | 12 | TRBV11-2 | CASRGPTGTQYF | TGTGCCAGCAGGGGGCCGACAGGTACGCAGTATTTT
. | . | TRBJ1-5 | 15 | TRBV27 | CASSLTAHSNQPQHF | TGTGCCAGCAGTTTGACAGCCCATAGCAATCAGCCCCAGCATTTT
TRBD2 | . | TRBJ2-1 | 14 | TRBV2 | CASSDSGGYNEQFF | TGTGCCAGCAGTGATAGCGGGGGTTACAATGAGCAGTTCTTC
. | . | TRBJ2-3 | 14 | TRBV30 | CAWSVVRGTDTQYF | TGTGCCTGGAGTGTGGTCAGGGGAACAGATACGCAGTATTTT
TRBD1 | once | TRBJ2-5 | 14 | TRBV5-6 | CASSFYGTEETQYF | TGTGCCAGCAGCTTTTACGGGACAGAAGAGACCCAGTACTTC
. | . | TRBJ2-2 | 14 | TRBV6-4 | CASRNSANTGELFF | TGTGCCAGCCGAAATTCGGCGAACACCGGGGAGCTGTTTTTT
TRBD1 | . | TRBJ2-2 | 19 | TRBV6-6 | CASSLPGSLGTANTGELFF | TGTGCCAGCAGTCTACCGGGGTCCCTTGGGACAGCGAACACCGGGGAGCTGTTTTTT
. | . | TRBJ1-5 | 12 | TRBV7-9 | CASSSADQPQHF | TGTGCCAGCAGCTCCGCGGATCAGCCCCAGCATTTT
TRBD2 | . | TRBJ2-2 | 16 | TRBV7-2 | CASSSTSGGNTGELFF | TGTGCCAGCAGCTCTACTAGCGGGGGAAACACCGGGGAGCTGTTTTTT
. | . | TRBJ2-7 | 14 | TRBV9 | CASSAWDFSYEQYF | TGTGCCAGCAGCGCCTGGGACTTCTCCTACGAGCAGTACTTC
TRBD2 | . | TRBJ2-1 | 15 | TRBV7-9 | CASSLGLAEYNEQFF | TGTGCCAGCAGCTTAGGACTAGCGGAGTACAATGAGCAGTTCTTC
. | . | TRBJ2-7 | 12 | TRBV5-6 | CASSYQGLEQYF | TGTGCCAGCAGCTATCAGGGTCTCGAGCAGTACTTC
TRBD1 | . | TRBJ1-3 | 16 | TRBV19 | CASSIGGQGAGNTIYF | TGTGCCAGTAGTATAGGTGGACAGGGGGCTGGAAACACCATATATTTT
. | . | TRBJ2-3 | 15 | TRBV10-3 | CAISDVLKNIDTQYF | TGTGCCATCAGTGATGTTCTGAAGAACATAGATACGCAGTATTTT
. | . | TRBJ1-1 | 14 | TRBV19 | CASSILGDITEAFF | TGTGCCAGTAGTATACTAGGGGATATCACTGAAGCTTTCTTT
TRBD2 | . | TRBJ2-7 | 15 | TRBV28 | CASRRPGGGWYEQYF | TGTGCCAGCAGACGGCCCGGGGGGGGCTGGTACGAGCAGTACTTC